This is a list of T cell receptor beta chains from one sample in a study of cytomegalovirus exposure and HLA in healthy donors. Assay: immunoSEQ multiplex PCR; the TCRdb copy retains only in-frame clones and omits some. The sample holds more than 70,000 clones. Input material: PBMCs. Receptor source: an older woman in good health and CMV-seronegative. CDR3s include the opening cysteine and the closing phenylalanine or tryptophan. Each record gives: D gene, J gene, V gene, CDR3 DNA, CDR3 protein. The D gene is left open where the match is weak.

.,TRBJ2-7,TRBV19,TGTGCCAGTAGGGCAGGACAGAACTCCTACGAGCAGTACTTC,CASRAGQNSYEQYF
.,TRBJ2-7,TRBV19,TGTGCCACCAGAGGTAGACTAGTCTACGAGCAGTACTTC,CATRGRLVYEQYF
.,TRBJ1-1,TRBV27,TGTGCCAGCAGTTCCCCTACCGAGAGCACTGAAGCTTTCTTT,CASSSPTESTEAFF
.,TRBJ2-7,TRBV28,TGTGCCAGCAGTTTAGAGGGTAGCTACGAGCAGTACTTC,CASSLEGSYEQYF
.,TRBJ2-1,TRBV19,TGTGCCAGTAGTATCGGACGGGACTCCTACAATGAGCAGTTCTTC,CASSIGRDSYNEQFF
TRBD2,TRBJ2-1,TRBV12-5,TGTGCTAGTGGTTTGGACCTTCAGACTAGCGGGAGGGCCTCCAATGAGCAGTTCTTC,CASGLDLQTSGRASNEQFF
TRBD1,TRBJ2-7,TRBV5-4,TGTGCCAGCAGCCTGAAAGGGGGACAGAGCCGCTCCTACGAGCAGTACTTC,CASSLKGGQSRSYEQYF
TRBD1,TRBJ1-2,TRBV4-3,TGCGCCAGCAGCCATGGAGGGACAGGGGGTTCCTATGGCTACACCTTC,CASSHGGTGGSYGYTF
TRBD1,TRBJ1-5,TRBV7-8,TGTGCCAGCAGCTTGGGCGCTGTAGGACAGGTCCCTAATCAGCCCCAGCATTTT,CASSLGAVGQVPNQPQHF
TRBD2,TRBJ2-3,TRBV4-2,TGTGCCAGCAGCCAAGGACTAGCGGGAGGGCCTAGCACAGATACGCAGTATTTT,CASSQGLAGGPSTDTQYF
TRBD1,TRBJ2-7,TRBV6-1,TGTGCCAGCAGTGACTGGGACAGGGGCTACGAGCAGTACTTC,CASSDWDRGYEQYF
TRBD1,TRBJ2-7,TRBV19,TGTGCCAGTCGTGGGACAGGGAGGATATACGAGCAGTACTTC,CASRGTGRIYEQYF
.,TRBJ2-3,TRBV2,TGTGCCAGCAGCCCGGACTATCGCACAGATACGCAGTATTTT,CASSPDYRTDTQYF
.,TRBJ2-7,TRBV25-1,TGTGCCAGCAGCACAACCGTCCCCGGAGGTTCCTACGAGCAGTACTTC,CASSTTVPGGSYEQYF
.,TRBJ2-1,TRBV7-9,TGTGCCAGCAGCTTGGCAGGATCGCATGAGCAGTTCTTC,CASSLAGSHEQFF
TRBD1,TRBJ1-5,TRBV19,TGTGCCAGTAGTCGTTTGGCAGGGGGTCAGCCCCAGCATTTT,CASSRLAGGQPQHF
TRBD2,TRBJ2-5,TRBV28,TGTGCCAGCAGTGAAGCGGGGACTAGCGTACAAGAGACCCAGTACTTC,CASSEAGTSVQETQYF
TRBD2,TRBJ2-2,TRBV12-5,TGTGCTAGTGGCAGACTAGCGGGAGAGTCAACCGGGGAGCTGTTTTTT,CASGRLAGESTGELFF
TRBD1,TRBJ2-3,TRBV5-4,TGTGCCAGCAGCTTGTGGAAGACAGGGGACACAGATACGCAGTATTTT,CASSLWKTGDTDTQYF
.,TRBJ1-1,TRBV9,TGTGCCAGCAGCGTATCCATGAACACTGAAGCTTTCTTT,CASSVSMNTEAFF
.,TRBJ2-7,TRBV7-6,TGTGCCAGCAGCTTATCCACCGGGGGATACTACGAGCAGTACTTC,CASSLSTGGYYEQYF
.,TRBJ1-4,TRBV6-4,TGTGCCAGCAGCGAACAGGGTGGAGAAAAACTGTTTTTT,CASSEQGGEKLFF
.,TRBJ1-3,TRBV27,TGTGCCAGCAGTTTCACAGGGAGAGGAAACACCATATATTTT,CASSFTGRGNTIYF
TRBD1,TRBJ1-4,TRBV6-6,TGTGCCAGCTGGACAGGGGATGATCCTAATGAAAAACTGTTTTTT,CASWTGDDPNEKLFF
TRBD2,TRBJ2-1,TRBV30,TGTGCCTGGAGACTAGCGGGAAACCATGAGCAGTTCTTC,CAWRLAGNHEQFF
.,TRBJ2-1,TRBV4-2,TGTGCCAGCAGCCAAGACGAAAGGGAGCCCTACAATGAGCAGTTCTTC,CASSQDEREPYNEQFF
TRBD1,TRBJ2-3,TRBV5-6,TGTGCCAGCAGCCGTCAGGGGGCCGCAGATACGCAGTATTTT,CASSRQGAADTQYF
.,TRBJ2-2,TRBV5-4,TGTGCCAGCGTGGGGCGTACCGGGGAGCTGTTTTTT,CASVGRTGELFF
TRBD2,TRBJ2-3,TRBV11-2,TGTGCCAGCAGCCGTGGGGCTAGCGGCTATAGCACAGATACGCAGTATTTT,CASSRGASGYSTDTQYF
.,TRBJ2-6,TRBV14,TGTGCCAGCCTAATGGGCAGGGGGGAGTCTGGGGCCAACGTCCTGACTTTC,CASLMGRGESGANVLTF
TRBD2,TRBJ2-1,TRBV10-3,TGTGCCACACAGGGGACTAGCGGGCATTACTCGAGCTCCTACAATGAGCAGTTCTTC,CATQGTSGHYSSSYNEQFF
.,TRBJ2-5,TRBV19,TGTGCCAGTAGTATTCAAGGACAGCCCCTGACCCAGTACTTC,CASSIQGQPLTQYF
.,TRBJ2-4,TRBV28,TGTGCCAGCAGTTTAGCAGGCGTTAAAAACATTCAGTACTTC,CASSLAGVKNIQYF
.,TRBJ1-1,TRBV28,TGTGCCAGCACCCTCCAGGGTCACACTGAAGCTTTCTTT,CASTLQGHTEAFF
.,TRBJ2-7,TRBV10-2,TGCGCCAGCAGTGAGTTGAAGACCGGGGACGAGCAGTACTTC,CASSELKTGDEQYF
.,TRBJ2-2,TRBV28,TGTGCCAGCAGTTTCCGACTCCGAGGCGGCAGGAACACCGGGGAGCTGTTTTTT,CASSFRLRGGRNTGELFF
.,TRBJ2-3,TRBV9,TGTGCCAGCAGCGTGACCGGAGGGGGCACAGATACGCAGTATTTT,CASSVTGGGTDTQYF
TRBD1,TRBJ1-5,TRBV29-1,TGCAGCGTTTCGACAGGGGGCGATCAGCCCCAGCATTTT,CSVSTGGDQPQHF
TRBD2,TRBJ2-3,TRBV7-2,TGTGCCAGCAGCTTAGGGACTAGCGGGAGTCAGTCGGATACGCAGTATTTT,CASSLGTSGSQSDTQYF
TRBD1,TRBJ2-1,TRBV2,TGTGCCAGCAGTGGGATCGTCGGACAGGGGCCTTACAATGAGCAGTTCTTC,CASSGIVGQGPYNEQFF
TRBD1,TRBJ2-7,TRBV19,TGTGCCAGTAGACGGACAGGCCTGAACTACGAGCAGTACTTC,CASRRTGLNYEQYF
TRBD1,TRBJ1-2,TRBV19,TGTGCCAGTAGTCTGTCACCTCACTCAGGACAGGGAGGGAATGGCTACACCTTC,CASSLSPHSGQGGNGYTF
.,TRBJ1-4,TRBV11-2,TGTGCCAGCAGCTTTTCGGGGGTGGATGAAAAACTGTTTTTT,CASSFSGVDEKLFF
TRBD1,TRBJ2-3,TRBV4-2,TGTGCCAGCAGCCCAAGGACAGGGGGAATGAGTGATACGCAGTATTTT,CASSPRTGGMSDTQYF
TRBD2,TRBJ2-7,TRBV29-1,TGCAGCGTTGAGGGGCGGGAGGGCCGATCAAACGAGCAGTACTTC,CSVEGREGRSNEQYF
TRBD2,TRBJ2-1,TRBV9,TGTGCCAGCAGCCCCCGGACTAGCGTAAAGGAGCAGTTCTTC,CASSPRTSVKEQFF
TRBD1,TRBJ1-6,TRBV29-1,TGCAGCGTTCTCTCCGACAGGGAGAATTCACCCCTCCACTTT,CSVLSDRENSPLHF
TRBD2,TRBJ2-3,TRBV6-6,TGTGCCAGCAAACTGACTAGCGGGAGGGAAGATACGCAGTATTTT,CASKLTSGREDTQYF
TRBD1,TRBJ1-4,TRBV2,TGTGCCAGCGGTAGACAGGGCGATGAAAAACTGTTTTTT,CASGRQGDEKLFF
TRBD2,TRBJ2-3,TRBV4-2,TGTGCCAGCAGCCAAGTGGCTAGCGGAGGCACAGATACGCAGTATTTT,CASSQVASGGTDTQYF
TRBD2,TRBJ2-5,TRBV29-1,TGCAGCGTTGATCCTCTTAGCGGGAGGGAAGAGCAGTACTTC,CSVDPLSGREEQYF
TRBD1,TRBJ2-5,TRBV27,TGTGCCAGCAGTTTAGACAGGGCCCAAGAGACCCAGTACTTC,CASSLDRAQETQYF
.,TRBJ1-2,TRBV30,TGTGCCTGGAGCGGCGGGAGCTATGGCTACACCTTC,CAWSGGSYGYTF
.,TRBJ2-2,TRBV19,TGTGCCAGTAGTTTCGGGACTGCGGGGTCCGGGGAGCTGTTTTTT,CASSFGTAGSGELFF